Listed below are T cell receptor beta chains from one sample, sequenced in a study of OX40 agonist ivuxolimab in advanced cancers. Sequenced by immunoSEQ multiplex PCR; TCRdb stores in-frame clones only, minus some. This table has tens of thousands of clones, about 90% appearing once. The sample was CD4+ or CD8+ T cells sorted from blood, taken in a trial of the OX40 agonist ivuxolimab. These receptors were collected from an adult with an advanced solid tumor such as melanoma, head and neck, liver or kidney cancer. Both conserved end residues are part of each CDR3. Each record gives: J gene, V gene, clone size, D gene, CDR3 DNA, CDR3 protein. A D gene is named only where the DNA matches it firmly. Size is stated for part of the rows, as once, few or many counts, or as a class when the clone is expanded.

TRBJ2-5	TRBV6-1	-	TRBD1	TGTGCCAGCAGTGGAGGAGTGAAAACAGGGGGCGGGGAGACCCAGTACTTC	CASSGGVKTGGGETQYF
TRBJ2-7	TRBV28	-	-	TGTGCCAGCAGTTCCGGGACAAGCGAGCAGTACTTC	CASSSGTSEQYF
TRBJ1-2	TRBV27	-	TRBD1	TGTGCCAGCAGTTTTGCGGGGGCAGGGGGCAAAGGCGGCTACACCTTC	CASSFAGAGGKGGYTF
TRBJ2-4	TRBV7-9	-	TRBD1	TGTGCCAGCAGCTCCCCGGACAGGGCCAAAAACATTCAGTACTTC	CASSSPDRAKNIQYF
TRBJ2-1	TRBV5-1	-	TRBD2	TGCGCCAGCAGCTTGGGACTAGCGGGAGGGGTCGGGTCGAATGAGCAGTTCTTC	CASSLGLAGGVGSNEQFF
TRBJ2-5	TRBV7-6	-	-	TGTGCCAGCTCTGCAACTGTCGATGAGGGGGGGAGAGAGACCCAGTACTTC	CASSATVDEGGRETQYF
TRBJ2-1	TRBV30	-	TRBD2	TGTGCCTGGAGTGTACAACTAGCGGGAGGGGCCCACAATGAGCAGTTCTTC	CAWSVQLAGGAHNEQFF
TRBJ1-5	TRBV28	-	TRBD1	TGTGCCAGCAGCGAAACTCAGGGGGCTAGGAGCAATCAGCCCCAGCATTTT	CASSETQGARSNQPQHF
TRBJ2-2	TRBV11-3	once	-	TGTGCCAGCAGCTTATCGTTTGGTACCGGGGAGCTGTTTTTT	CASSLSFGTGELFF
TRBJ2-1	TRBV7-6	once	-	TGTGCCAGCAGCCAGGACGCACCCTCCTACAATGAGCAGTTCTTC	CASSQDAPSYNEQFF
TRBJ1-2	TRBV5-1	-	TRBD1	TGCGCCAGCAGCGCCTCGGGACAGGGCTATGGCTACACCTTC	CASSASGQGYGYTF
TRBJ1-2	TRBV30	-	-	TGTGCCTGGAGAATCTTGGGCCCTCCAAACACCTTC	CAWRILGPPNTF
TRBJ2-5	TRBV14	-	TRBD2	TGTGCCAGCAGCCAAGGAAAGGCGGGAGGGCGGTTCACGACCCAGTACTTC	CASSQGKAGGRFTTQYF
TRBJ1-3	TRBV10-3	-	-	TGTGCCATCAGTGTAGGGTTGGACACCATATATTTT	CAISVGLDTIYF
TRBJ2-7	TRBV6-6	-	-	TGTGCCAGCAGTTACCCCCAAAGGGCCTACGAGCAGTACTTC	CASSYPQRAYEQYF
TRBJ2-1	TRBV6-5	-	TRBD1	TGTGCCAGCACCACCGACAGGGATACAAACAATGAGCAGTTCTTC	CASTTDRDTNNEQFF
TRBJ2-2	TRBV27	-	-	-	CASSPLASGTPGSCFF
TRBJ1-2	TRBV5-4	-	-	TGTGCCAGCAGAACGGAAGTTAACTATGGCTACACCTTC	CASRTEVNYGYTF
TRBJ2-1	TRBV5-1	once	-	TGCGCCAGCAGCTTGACAGGGAGGATCGACAATGAGCAGTTCTTC	CASSLTGRIDNEQFF
TRBJ1-1	TRBV7-2	-	-	TGTGCCAGCAGCTTATCGGTCACGGACACTGAAGCTTTCTTT	CASSLSVTDTEAFF
TRBJ2-5	TRBV4-2	-	-	TGTGCCAGCAGCCAAGATTCCGTAGAGACCCAGTACTTC	CASSQDSVETQYF
TRBJ1-3	TRBV7-6	-	-	TGTGCCAGCAGCCCGCTCCGTGGAAACACCATATATTTT	CASSPLRGNTIYF
TRBJ2-5	TRBV5-1	-	TRBD2	TGCGCCAGCAGCGCCGGGACTAGCGGGAACCAAGAGACCCAGTACTTC	CASSAGTSGNQETQYF
TRBJ2-2	TRBV12-5	once	TRBD2	TGTGCTAGTGGCCCGACCCCCCCTGGGACTAGCGAAAACACCGGGGAGCTGTTTTTT	CASGPTPPGTSENTGELFF
TRBJ2-7	TRBV11-1	-	-	TGTGCCAGCAGCTTAGTAGGTAGCTCCCGGGACGGCTCCTACGAGCAGTACTTC	CASSLVGSSRDGSYEQYF
TRBJ2-3	TRBV28	-	TRBD2	TGTGCCAGCAGTAGACTAGCGGACACAGATACGCAGTATTTT	CASSRLADTDTQYF
TRBJ2-3	TRBV9	-	TRBD1	TGTGCCAGCAGCGACAGGGGGCCAGGCACAGATACGCAGTATTTT	CASSDRGPGTDTQYF
TRBJ2-7	TRBV7-8	-	-	TGTGCCAGCAGCGGACTCAGCTCCTACGAGCAGTACTTC	CASSGLSSYEQYF
TRBJ2-3	TRBV9	-	-	TGTGCCAGCGGCTGGGCGGATACGCAGTATTTT	CASGWADTQYF
TRBJ2-1	TRBV5-6	-	TRBD2	TGTGCCAGCAGCACGACATTCCGCGGGAGCGTCTACAATGAGCAGTTCTTC	CASSTTFRGSVYNEQFF
TRBJ2-5	TRBV9	-	TRBD2	TGTGCCAGCAGCGTAGTTCCAGCGGGAGAACAAGAGACCCAGTACTTC	CASSVVPAGEQETQYF
TRBJ1-5	TRBV6-1	-	TRBD1	TGTGCCAGCAGTGGGGACAGTAGCAATCAGCCCCAGCATTTT	CASSGDSSNQPQHF
TRBJ2-7	TRBV7-2	-	-	TGTGCCAGCAGCCCCATCGGCGAGCAGTACTTC	CASSPIGEQYF
TRBJ2-1	TRBV6-5	once	TRBD2	TGTGCCAGCAGCCCGCGACTAGCGTCCTACAATGAGCAGTTCTTC	CASSPRLASYNEQFF
TRBJ2-3	TRBV14	-	-	TGTGCCAGCAGCCAGACAGGGAGGAGCACAGATACGCAGTATTTT	CASSQTGRSTDTQYF
TRBJ2-1	TRBV5-5	-	TRBD2	TGTGCCAGCAGCCAGGGACTAGCGGGAGTAAAGTCCTACAATGAGCAGTTCTTC	CASSQGLAGVKSYNEQFF
TRBJ2-5	TRBV11-2	-	TRBD2	TGTGCCAGCAGCTCGGGACTAGCGGGATTAGAGACCCAGTACTTC	CASSSGLAGLETQYF
TRBJ1-5	TRBV19	-	-	TGTGCCAGTAGTATAACGGGGCGTGAGCCCCAGCATTTT	CASSITGREPQHF
TRBJ2-2	TRBV5-5	-	TRBD2	TGTGCCAGCAGCTTGGTACCCACTAGCGGGAGTCCGGTCGGGGAGCTGTTTTTT	CASSLVPTSGSPVGELFF
TRBJ2-1	TRBV11-3	-	-	TGTGCCAGCAGCATGACAGACTACAATGAGCAGTTCTTC	CASSMTDYNEQFF
TRBJ2-3	TRBV7-8	-	TRBD2	TGTGCCAGCAGCTTTACAGCGGGAGGAACAGATACGCAGTATTTT	CASSFTAGGTDTQYF
TRBJ1-3	TRBV5-1	-	-	TGCGCCAGCAGCTTGGCCGGGCCAAACTCTGGAAACACCATATATTTT	CASSLAGPNSGNTIYF
TRBJ2-7	TRBV5-1	-	-	TGCGCCAGCAGCCCAGACAGTGGGCTCTACGAGCAGTACTTC	CASSPDSGLYEQYF
TRBJ1-2	TRBV25-1	-	-	TGTGCCAGCAGTGAGGGACATTACTATGGCTACACCTTC	CASSEGHYYGYTF
TRBJ2-3	TRBV5-4	-	-	TGTGCCAGCAGCCGAACAGGGAATATAGATACGCAGTATTTT	CASSRTGNIDTQYF
TRBJ1-6	TRBV2	-	-	TGTGCCAGCAGTCTTAACGCCCCTTCACCCCTCCACTTT	CASSLNAPSPLHF
TRBJ2-1	TRBV7-8	-	TRBD2	TGTGCCAGCAGCTTAGGTTTACTAGCGGGAGGCCTTTCCTACAATGAGCAGTTCTTC	CASSLGLLAGGLSYNEQFF
TRBJ1-3	TRBV7-9	-	-	TGTGCCAGCAGCGTCGGACAGAGAAACACCATATATTTT	CASSVGQRNTIYF
TRBJ2-1	TRBV7-3	-	TRBD2	TGTGCCAGCAGCCTTGAAGGGACTAGTTATCGGAATGAGCAGTTCTTC	CASSLEGTSYRNEQFF
TRBJ1-4	TRBV30	-	-	TGTGCCTGGAGCCTACAGGGTTTTGGTGAAAAACTGTTTTTT	CAWSLQGFGEKLFF
TRBJ2-1	TRBV11-3	-	TRBD1	TGTGCCAGCAGCCCGGGACAGGGGAGTGAGCAGTTCTTC	CASSPGQGSEQFF
TRBJ2-1	TRBV28	-	-	TGTGCCAGCAGTTTAGTGGCGCTGAGCTCCTACAATGAGCAGTTCTTC	CASSLVALSSYNEQFF
TRBJ2-3	TRBV5-4	-	-	TGTGCCAGCAGCTTGAGGGGTCGAGATACGCAGTATTTT	CASSLRGRDTQYF
TRBJ1-5	TRBV19	once	-	TGTGCCAGTAGTACAATCGACAGAGTTCAGCCCCAGCATTTT	CASSTIDRVQPQHF